Listed below are T cell receptor beta chains from one sample, sequenced in a study of blood T cell repertoires in COVID-19. Produced via immunoSEQ multiplex PCR; TCRdb's table is partial and in-frame only. The table records approximately 50,000 clones, around 92% of them present only once. Input material: peripheral blood. Source of these receptors: a human donor in a cohort sampled during active COVID-19. Each CDR3 is given with its conserved first and last residue. A D gene is named only where the DNA matches it firmly. The size of a clone is reported for some rows only, either as once, few or many, or as a class for expanded clones.

j_call | d_call | v_call | clone_size | cdr3_nt | cdr3_aa
TRBJ2-5 | TRBD1 | TRBV28 | - | TGTGCCAGCAGTATTCCGGGACAGAGAAGACATGGGACCCAGTACTTC | CASSIPGQRRHGTQYF
TRBJ2-5 | TRBD1 | TRBV28 | - | TGTGCCATCGCGGCCGACAGGGTCCACCAAGAGACCCAGTACTTC | CAIAADRVHQETQYF
TRBJ2-7 | - | TRBV27 | - | TGTGCCAGCAGTGCCCGGGTGGGTGCGCCCTACGAGCAGTACTTC | CASSARVGAPYEQYF
TRBJ1-5 | - | TRBV28 | - | TGTGCCAGCAGTCCCGGTAATGAGGGCCTCCTGGGTCAGCCCCAGCATTTT | CASSPGNEGLLGQPQHF
TRBJ2-7 | TRBD2 | TRBV7-6 | - | TGTGCCAGCAGCTCGACTAGCGGCTACGAGCAGTACTTC | CASSSTSGYEQYF
TRBJ2-3 | - | TRBV2 | - | TGTGCCAGCAGTACCCTCCCCAGGGTATATTTT | CASSTLPRVYF
TRBJ2-7 | TRBD1 | TRBV9 | - | TGTGCCAGCAGCCTAACAGGGGCGAGCTACGAGCAGTACTTC | CASSLTGASYEQYF
TRBJ1-2 | - | TRBV2 | - | TGTGCCAGCTCGAAGGGAGAGGGAGGCTACACCTTC | CASSKGEGGYTF
TRBJ1-1 | - | TRBV27 | few | TGTGCCAGCAGTTTCTGGCCGTTGAACACTGAAGCTTTCTTT | CASSFWPLNTEAFF
TRBJ2-3 | TRBD2 | TRBV2 | - | TGTGCCAGCAGTCGGACGACTAGCCCCGCCACAGATACGCAGTATTTT | CASSRTTSPATDTQYF
TRBJ2-1 | TRBD1 | TRBV5-5 | - | TGTGCCAGCACCCAGGGACAGGGGGCGTATGAGCAGTTCTTC | CASTQGQGAYEQFF
TRBJ2-5 | - | TRBV6-5 | - | TGTGCCAGCAGTTACTCCTGGACCCAGTACTTC | CASSYSWTQYF
TRBJ2-7 | - | TRBV11-2 | - | TGTGCCAGCAGCTTAGAAGGCCCCGGAGACGAGCAGTACTTC | CASSLEGPGDEQYF
TRBJ2-1 | - | TRBV7-8 | medium-sized | TGTGCCAGCAGCCCCGAGATCTCCTACAATGAGCAGTTCTTC | CASSPEISYNEQFF
TRBJ2-7 | - | TRBV7-2 | - | TGTGCCAGCAGCTTAGGGAGGGGCGACGAGCAGTACTTC | CASSLGRGDEQYF
TRBJ1-5 | TRBD1 | TRBV19 | - | TGTGCCAGTAGTAAACGGACAGGGGTACTTGGGCAGCCCCAGCATTTT | CASSKRTGVLGQPQHF
TRBJ2-7 | - | TRBV6-4 | - | TGTGCCAGCAGTGACTCCACGGTCTTACGGGTGGGGCAGTACTTC | CASSDSTVLRVGQYF
TRBJ2-7 | - | TRBV15 | once | TGTGCCACCAGCAGAGACGCAGACTACGAGCAGTACTTC | CATSRDADYEQYF
TRBJ2-6 | TRBD1 | TRBV19 | - | TGTGCCAGTAGTGGGTGGGACAGCATCAACGTCCTGACTTTC | CASSGWDSINVLTF
TRBJ1-2 | - | TRBV28 | - | TGTGCCAGCAGGGACAGTAACTATGGCTACACCTTC | CASRDSNYGYTF
TRBJ2-5 | - | TRBV19 | - | TGTGCCAGTAGTATCCGAGGGGAGACCCAGTACTTC | CASSIRGETQYF
TRBJ2-3 | TRBD2 | TRBV19 | - | TGTGCCAGTAGTATAAATTCCCTAGCGGGGGGGCAAGATACGCAGTATTTT | CASSINSLAGGQDTQYF
TRBJ1-2 | - | TRBV6-1 | - | TGTGCCAGCAGTGAGCAAACAGGGTATGGCTACACCTTC | CASSEQTGYGYTF
TRBJ2-3 | - | TRBV19 | - | TGTGCCAGTAGTATACAGACTTTTGGGCTAGCAGGCACAGATACGCAGTATTTT | CASSIQTFGLAGTDTQYF
TRBJ2-2 | - | TRBV7-9 | - | TGTGCCAGCAGCCTGGGAGGCACCGGGGAGCTGTTTTTT | CASSLGGTGELFF
TRBJ2-7 | TRBD1 | TRBV7-2 | - | TGTGCCAGCAGCTCGGACAGGGGGTACGAGCAGTACTTC | CASSSDRGYEQYF
TRBJ1-1 | - | TRBV6-5 | - | TGTGCCAGCAGCCGGTTCACTGAAGCTTTCTTT | CASSRFTEAFF
TRBJ2-1 | TRBD2 | TRBV7-6 | - | TGTGCCAGCAGCGCCCCCCTTTGGGAGGGTAACAATGAGCAGTTCTTC | CASSAPLWEGNNEQFF
TRBJ2-7 | - | TRBV28 | - | TGTGCCAGCAGTACAGCCCCCTACGAGCAGTACTTC | CASSTAPYEQYF
TRBJ2-1 | TRBD2 | TRBV6-2/TRBV6-3 | once | TGTGCCAGCAGTTCCCCGGGACTAGCGGTTTACAATGAGCAGTTCTTC | CASSSPGLAVYNEQFF
TRBJ1-2 | TRBD1 | TRBV19 | - | TGTGCCAGTAGTTTGGGGACAGGGGGCACTGTCCATGGCTACACCTTC | CASSLGTGGTVHGYTF
TRBJ2-2 | - | TRBV6-5 | - | TGTGCCAGCACCCCTCAGGGTCTCCGCAGGGAGCTGTTTTTT | CASTPQGLRRELFF
TRBJ1-5 | - | TRBV24-1 | - | TGTGCCACCAGTGATTTGCCGGATCAGCCCCAGCATTTT | CATSDLPDQPQHF
TRBJ1-2 | - | TRBV18 | - | TGTGCCAGCTCACCACCGCAGGGAGGCTCGGGTGGCTACACCTTC | CASSPPQGGSGGYTF
TRBJ1-5 | - | TRBV6-2/TRBV6-3 | - | TGTGCCAGCAGTTCGAACAGGGTAAATCAGCCCCAGCATTTT | CASSSNRVNQPQHF
TRBJ1-2 | TRBD1 | TRBV9 | - | TGTGCCAGCAGCCTGGGGACAGGCTCCGCCTATGGCTACACCTTC | CASSLGTGSAYGYTF
TRBJ1-5 | TRBD1 | TRBV18 | - | TGTGCCAGCTCAACACAGGGGAATCAGCCCCAGCATTTT | CASSTQGNQPQHF
TRBJ1-4 | TRBD1 | TRBV5-4 | - | TGTGCCAGCAGCCCACAGGGGGGTAGGGAAAAACTGTTTTTT | CASSPQGGREKLFF
TRBJ2-1 | TRBD2 | TRBV7-8 | - | TGTGCCAGCAGCTTAGGGCGGACTAGCGGCTATGAGCAGTTCTTC | CASSLGRTSGYEQFF
TRBJ2-7 | TRBD1 | TRBV10-3 | - | TGTGCCATCAGTGAATCAGACAGGGGCTCTAGGTACGAGCAGTACTTC | CAISESDRGSRYEQYF
TRBJ1-2 | - | TRBV20-1 | - | TGCAGGGGTGGGGGCGCAGATGGCTACACCTTC | CRGGGADGYTF
TRBJ2-1 | - | TRBV4-1 | - | TGCGCCAGCAGCCAAAGTAAAGGGGGGGGCAGGCCTTCCTCTAGGTACAATGAGCAGTTCTTC | CASSQSKGGGRPSSRYNEQFF
TRBJ1-1 | - | TRBV11-2 | - | TGTGCCAGCAGCTTCTCCGGGAAGAAGGAAGCTTTCTTT | CASSFSGKKEAFF
TRBJ1-1 | TRBD1 | TRBV7-3 | - | TGTGCCAGCAGCCCATACGACAGGGGCTCTTTCCGGGACACTGAAGCTTTCTTT | CASSPYDRGSFRDTEAFF
TRBJ2-3 | TRBD2 | TRBV28 | - | TGTGCCAGCAGTTTGATCGGCGGGGGGGATACGCAGTATTTT | CASSLIGGGDTQYF
TRBJ2-1 | - | TRBV7-2 | - | TGTGCCAGCAGCTTCACTACCAGCTCCTACAATGAGCAGTTCTTC | CASSFTTSSYNEQFF
TRBJ1-5 | - | TRBV10-3 | - | TGTGCCATCAGCGATAACGAACAGGGATTTGGCAATCAGCCCCAGCATTTT | CAISDNEQGFGNQPQHF
TRBJ1-1 | - | TRBV7-8 | few | TGTGCCAGCAGCTTAGAAAGGAGGGACACTGAAGCTTTCTTT | CASSLERRDTEAFF
TRBJ1-4 | TRBD1 | TRBV11-2 | - | TGTGCCAGCAGCTCCCGACAGGGGGGTGGTGAAAAACTGTTTTTT | CASSSRQGGGEKLFF
TRBJ2-7 | - | TRBV28 | - | TGTGCCAGCAGCCCCCCGCGGCTACACTACGAGCAGTACTTC | CASSPPRLHYEQYF
TRBJ2-3 | - | TRBV7-2 | - | TGTGCCAGCAGCTTAGTCCGGGGAGTCACAGATACGCAGTATTTT | CASSLVRGVTDTQYF
TRBJ2-1 | TRBD2 | TRBV7-6 | once | TGTGCCAGCAGCTTGCTAGCGGAGGTCTACAATGAGCAGTTCTTC | CASSLLAEVYNEQFF
TRBJ2-1 | TRBD2 | TRBV27 | few | TGTGCCAGCAGTTCGGGTAGGCTAGCGGGGGACAATGAGCAGTTCTTC | CASSSGRLAGDNEQFF
TRBJ2-7 | - | TRBV5-1 | - | TGCGCCAGCAGCTTACGTGGGGGGGCCCACGAGCAGTACTTC | CASSLRGGAHEQYF
TRBJ2-2 | - | TRBV30 | few | TGTGCCTGGAGCACTAGCAGCGGGGAGCTGTTTTTT | CAWSTSSGELFF
TRBJ1-4 | TRBD1 | TRBV7-9 | - | TGTGCCAGCAGCGCCGACAGGGGAGACAATGAAAAACTGTTTTTT | CASSADRGDNEKLFF
TRBJ2-2 | - | TRBV11-1 | - | TGTGCCAGCAGCCCCCGTGGGGGGAGGTACACCGGGGAGCTGTTTTTT | CASSPRGGRYTGELFF